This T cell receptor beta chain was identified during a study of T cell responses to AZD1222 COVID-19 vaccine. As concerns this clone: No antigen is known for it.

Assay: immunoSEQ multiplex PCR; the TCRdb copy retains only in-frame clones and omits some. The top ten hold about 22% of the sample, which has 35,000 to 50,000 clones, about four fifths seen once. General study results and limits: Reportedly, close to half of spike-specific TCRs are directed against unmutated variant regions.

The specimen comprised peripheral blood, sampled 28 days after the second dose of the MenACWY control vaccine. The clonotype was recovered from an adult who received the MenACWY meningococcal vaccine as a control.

In nucleotides, the CDR3 is TGTGCCTCCTCGGCCCAGGGGGGATCACCCCTCCACTTT. It yields the protein CASSAQGGSPLHF. The rearrangement joins TRBV30 to TRBJ1-6; 7 bases fit TRBD1. The CDR3 totals 13 residues. V was clipped by 7 bases and J by 10 bases; unmatched bases: 10. Per germline, CDR1 GTSNPN and CDR2 SVGIG (reference sequence).